The 6 T cell receptor beta chains given below trace back to one sample, sequenced in a study of shared T cell receptors in the human thymus. Sequenced by immunoSEQ multiplex PCR; TCRdb stores in-frame clones only, minus some. Here the sample spans 700,000 or so clones, approximately 85% being singletons. The same sample was also used in a study of human thymus T cells.

Input material: thymocytes. These receptors all stem from a girl under two years old with a congenital heart defect.

V is TRBV21-1 and J is TRBJ1-2; the DNA was not compared with TRBD1, the D call given in the table. TRBV21-1 is a known pseudogene. The CDR3 extends over 15 amino acids. CDR3 coding DNA: TGTGCCAGCAGCAGGGCCTCCAGGGAAAACTATGGCTACACCTTC. Protein: CASSRASRENYGYTF.

This clone is a singleton in its sample. The chain links TRBV5-1 to TRBJ1-6; D gene ambiguous. CDR3 length: 15 residues. The germline V gene has CDR1 SGHRS and CDR2 YFSETQ. Between the trimmed V and J ends, which lost 0 bases and 5 bases, there was a span of 9 bases. The CDR3 coding sequence is TGCGCCAGCAGCTTGGGGCAGCGAGATAATTCACCCCTCCACTTT. Encoded protein: CASSLGQRDNSPLHF. The full variable domain, rest sourced from reference TRBV5-1 and TRBJ1-6, is KAGVTQTPRYLIKTRGQQVTLSCSPISGHRSVSWYQQTPGQGLQFLFEYFSETQRNKGNFPGRFSGRQFSNSRSEMNVSTLELGDSALYLCASSLGQRDNSPLHFGNGTRLTVT.

This clone showed up just once. J is TRBJ2-5 and V is TRBV19, with 8 bases aligning to TRBD1. The tail of the sequence fits TRBJ2-7 better, so the J call may be wrong. The germline V gene encodes CDR1 LNHDA and CDR2 SQIVND (reference sequence). CDR3 length equals 16 residues. The CDR3 sequence: CASSKEDREQSYEQYF. The CDR3 DNA reads TGTGCCAGTAGTAAAGAGGACAGGGAGCAGTCCTACGAGCAGTACTTC.

The gene calls are TRBV5-1 and TRBJ2-1, with a tentative D call TRBD2 (6 bases). V was trimmed by 0 bases and J by 11 bases, leaving 6 bases between them. Germline V gives CDR1 SGHRS, CDR2 YFSETQ. The CDR3 is 11 residues long. CDR3 sequence: CASSLGTKQFF. The CDR3 DNA is TGCGCCAGCAGCTTGGGGACTAAGCAGTTCTTC.

The chain combines TRBV7-9 with TRBJ2-1, with 8 bases lining up with TRBD2. Germline values: CDR1 SEHNR, CDR2 FQNEAQ (reference sequence). The CDR3 has 16 residues. Trimming took 1 base from V and 0 from J; bases not matched to a gene: 2. The DNA of the CDR3 is TGTGCCAGCAGCTTAGTAAGCGGGAGCTCCTACAATGAGCAGTTCTTC. Amino acid sequence: CASSLVSGSSYNEQFF.

The chain has TRBV27 and TRBJ1-6; D remains ambiguous. Germline CDR1 is MNHEY and CDR2 is SMNVEV (reference sequence). V dropped 10 bases and J dropped 3 bases, with 16 bases sitting between them. The CDR3 length is 15 residues. The CDR3 DNA reads as TGTGCCACCCGGGAGGTAGCGCTCTATAATTCACCCCTCCACTTT. It codes for CATREVALYNSPLHF.